The 18 T cell receptor beta chains listed next were all sequenced from one sample in a study of human T cells and chemical hapten exposure. TCRdb ran MiXCR on the RACE reads and lists one entry per CDR3 protein. The sample gives tens of thousands of distinct CDR3 sequences, about 7% of which show up once; roughly 1.7% is in the top ten. Regarding time point: pre-sensitization, week 0. The treatment denotes: therapeutic diphenylcyclopropenone sensitization with weekly scalp DPC. This sample comprised whole blood, obtained in connection with sensitization to the hapten diphenylcyclopropenone (DPC). Source of these receptors: a woman under 40 with alopecia areata. Some clones in this sample may be carry-over from other donors' samples.

The sample holds many counts of this clonotype. This rearrangement joins TRBV14 to TRBJ2-1, with 8 bases that match TRBD2. V shed 3 bases and J 4 bases; nucleotides not matched to a gene: 8. The CDR3 has 16 residues. Germline V lookup: CDR1 SGHDN, CDR2 FVKESK. This chain's CDR3 is CASSHLAGGFYNEQFF. The CDR3 DNA follows: TGTGCCAGCAGCCACTTGGCGGGGGGTTTTTACAATGAGCAGTTCTTC.

To note about this clonotype: A much larger clonotype is one base distant, so this may be a read error. This sequence joins TRBV5-1 and TRBJ1-1; 7 nucleotides align to TRBD1. The CDR3 has 15 amino acids. The V gene's germline CDR1 is SGHRS and CDR2 YFSETQ. The CDR3 DNA reads TGCGCCAACAGCTTGGCGAGACAGGGAGCCACTGAAGCTTTCTTT. Translated: CANSLARQGATEAFF.

A note on this clonotype: At one end, the junction sequence differs from germline, possibly due to a read error. The chain joins TRBV19 to TRBJ1-2; TRBD1 agrees at 12 bases. This CDR3 comprises 13 residues. Germline V gene data show CDR1 as LNHDA and CDR2 as SQIVND (reference sequence). CDR3 in amino acids: CASRGQGAGGDTF. CDR3 DNA sequence: TGTGCCAGCAGGGGACAGGGGGCCGGTGGCGACACCTTC.

This clonotype was seen many times. V and J are TRBV20-1 and TRBJ2-7; 14 positions agree with TRBD2. There are 16 residues in the CDR3. Trimming took 1 base from V and 4 from J; bases not matched to a gene: 6. The germline CDR1 and CDR2 sequences are DFQATT and SNEGSKA (reference sequence). In DNA, the CDR3 is TGCAGTGCTAGAGCACTAAGGACTAGCGGGGGGTACGAGCAGTACTTC. It translates to CSARALRTSGGYEQYF.

This clonotype was seen repeatedly, ten times or more. The chain links TRBV5-4 to TRBJ2-3; the match to TRBD2 covers 9 bases. J gave up 6 bases and V 3 bases, and 11 bases lay outside the gene matches. This CDR3 has 16 residues. Looked up from germline, CDR1 is SGHNT and CDR2 is YYREEE (reference sequence). This CDR3 is CASSSPAGGPADTQYF. The CDR3 bases are TGTGCCAGCAGCTCACCCGCGGGGGGGCCCGCGGATACGCAGTATTTT.

This clonotype occurred many times. This chain joins TRBV5-1 and TRBJ2-7; 10 nucleotides match TRBD2. CDR1 is SGHRS and CDR2 is YFSETQ in the germline V gene. This CDR3 comprises 15 residues. V gave up 4 bases and J gave up 0 bases; unmatched junction bases: 4. The CDR3 loop is CASSPGLAVSYEQYF. The CDR3 coding sequence is TGCGCCAGCAGCCCAGGACTAGCGGTCTCCTACGAGCAGTACTTC.

This clonotype has ten or more counts. This chain connects TRBV6-1 to TRBJ2-3; D gene unclear. Germline V lookup: CDR1 MNHNS, CDR2 SASEGT. This CDR3 is 13 amino acids long. Trimming removed 4 bases at V and 3 bases at J, with 8 bases between. Here the CDR3 reads CASSGTETDTQYF. CDR3 sequence (DNA): TGTGCCAGCAGTGGCACAGAGACAGATACGCAGTATTTT.

This clonotype was observed a few times. This chain connects TRBV2 to TRBJ2-2, with D perhaps matching TRBD1 (5 bases). V lost 7 bases, J lost 7 bases, and 16 bases lay in between. Germline CDR1 is SNHLY and CDR2 is FYNNEI. CDR3 length: 14 residues. Here the CDR3 DNA reads TGTGCCAGCATTGGGCAGGGAAAGAACGGGGAGCTGTTTTTT. It codes for CASIGQGKNGELFF.

This clonotype was counted ten times or more. This chain connects TRBV20-1 to TRBJ1-2, with 8 positions matching TRBD1. The CDR3 totals 16 residues. V was clipped by 5 bases and J by 4 bases; unmatched bases: 15. Germline V lookup: CDR1 DFQATT, CDR2 SNEGSKA (reference sequence). The CDR3 sequence: CSALPSSQGAGYGYTF. In nucleotides, the CDR3 is TGCAGTGCTCTCCCCTCCTCGCAGGGGGCTGGCTATGGCTACACCTTC.

At least ten counts were recorded for this clonotype. The V call is TRBV5-1, the J call TRBJ1-1; D not resolved. The ends were cut back, 0 bases at V and 2 bases at J, with 5 bases in the middle. The germline gives CDR1 SGHRS, CDR2 YFSETQ. The CDR3 has 13 residues. CDR3 DNA: TGCGCCAGCAGCTTGGGCAGTAACACTGAAGCTTTCTTT. This sequence encodes CASSLGSNTEAFF.

This clonotype was picked up a small number of times. The genes are TRBV6-5 and TRBJ2-3; 7 bases align to TRBD2. This CDR3 contains 15 residues. V lost 6 bases and J lost 0; bases outside the gene matches: 6. Germline V gene sequence: CDR1 MNHEY, CDR2 SVGAGI. CDR3 residues: CASRDSAGSTDTQYF. The DNA of the CDR3 is TGTGCCAGCAGGGACTCAGCGGGGAGCACAGATACGCAGTATTTT.

Concerning this clonotype: A much larger clone is a single base away; this may be a read error. The rearrangement uses TRBV20-1 and TRBJ1-3; no definite D call. This CDR3 has 12 amino acids. Looked up from germline, CDR1 is DFQATT and CDR2 is SNEGSKA (reference sequence). V lost 6 bases, J lost 0 bases, and 6 bases lay in between. The CDR3 loop is CSASGSGNTIYF. The CDR3 DNA reads as TGCAGTGCCTCCGGCTCTGGAAACACCATATATTTT.

This clonotype showed up many times. The chain is built from TRBV7-9 and TRBJ1-3; D perhaps matches TRBD1 (5 bases). V lost 4 bases and J 0 bases, leaving 13 bases between the germline ends. The CDR3 consists of 16 residues. Germline assignment: CDR1 SEHNR and CDR2 FQNEAQ (reference sequence). The CDR3 spells CASSSPRQYSGNTIYF. CDR3 DNA sequence: TGTGCCAGCAGCTCCCCCCGACAGTACTCTGGAAACACCATATATTTT.

This clonotype was picked up many times. The junction does not match germline at one end; this may be a read error. J is TRBJ2-7 and V is TRBV20-1, with 10 bases that match TRBD2. Germline-derived CDR1 and CDR2 are DFQATT and SNEGSKA (reference sequence). The CDR3 has 15 amino acids. Here the CDR3 reads CSARDGSGGAYEQYF. DNA for the CDR3: TGCAGTGCAAGAGATGGAAGCGGGGGGGCCTACGAGCAGTACTTC.

The chain couples TRBV2 to TRBJ1-5, with D tentatively TRBD1 (5 bases). The germline CDR1 and CDR2 sequences are SNHLY and FYNNEI. The CDR3 is 14 residues long. The ends were cut back, 2 bases at V and 5 bases at J, with 10 bases in the middle. CDR3 sequence: CASSEPGGYQPQHF. The CDR3 nucleotides read TGTGCCAGCAGTGAACCCGGGGGTTATCAGCCCCAGCATTTT.

This clonotype was counted many times. The rearrangement uses TRBV12-3 or TRBV12-4 and TRBJ1-6; D is undetermined. V dropped 3 bases and J dropped 7 bases, with 10 bases sitting between them. The CDR3 sequence is 14 residues long. The CDR3 nucleotides read TGTGCCAGCAGTTTCTACGGGGAAAATTCACCCCTCCACTTT. This codes for CASSFYGENSPLHF.

There are many counts of this clonotype. The rearrangement joins TRBV7-2 to TRBJ2-5, with D perhaps TRBD1 (5 bases). Germline values: CDR1 SGHTA, CDR2 FQGNSA. The CDR3 covers 16 residues. V lost 5 bases and J lost 2, with 18 bases in between. The CDR3: CASSQNRPQRQETQYF. Written as DNA, the CDR3 is TGTGCCAGCAGCCAAAACAGGCCTCAACGGCAAGAGACCCAGTACTTC.

Many counts were recorded for this clonotype. This chain links TRBV18 with TRBJ1-5; TRBD1 might be the D (6 bases). The V end lost 2 bases, the J end lost 5 bases, and 13 bases lay between the germline ends. Looked up from germline, CDR1 is KGHSH and CDR2 is LQKENI. This CDR3 comprises 15 residues. The chain's CDR3 is CASSPYGRGDQPQHF. Written as DNA, the CDR3 is TGTGCCAGCTCACCATACGGCAGGGGAGATCAGCCCCAGCATTTT.